These 21 T cell receptor beta chains originate from one sample sequenced in a study of cytomegalovirus exposure and HLA in healthy donors. 60 Vbeta and 13 Jbeta primers were used in PCR. Measured with immunoSEQ multiplex PCR; TCRdb has only the in-frame clones, and not every one. The table has about 110,000 clones, roughly three quarters seen once; the top ten hold around 1.3%. The specimen sequenced was PBMCs. The receptors come from a man aged 35 to 55 in good health and CMV-seronegative.

The chain is built from TRBV25-1 and TRBJ2-3; no definite D call. The CDR3 has 16 amino acids. Germline CDR1 reads MGHDK; CDR2 reads SYGVNS. V lost 2 bases to trimming and J lost 1 base, with 13 bases between them. The CDR3 nucleotides read TGTGCCAGCAGTGAACCCGGTTCCCTCCGCACAGATACGCAGTATTTT. Translating it yields CASSEPGSLRTDTQYF.

The chain combines TRBV7-9 with TRBJ1-1; 11 positions agree with TRBD1. This CDR3 is 17 amino acids long. The V gene end was trimmed by 5 bases and the J gene end by 7 bases; junction bases not matched to a gene: 15. Germline V gene data show CDR1 as SEHNR and CDR2 as FQNEAQ (reference sequence). The CDR3 here is CASSDRTGGDKNGEAFF. CDR3 coding DNA: TGTGCCAGCAGCGACCGGACAGGGGGCGATAAGAATGGTGAAGCTTTCTTT.

This clone was seen a single time. CDR3 loop: CASSLGTTQEKLFF. For the CDR3, the DNA is TGTGCCAGCAGCTTGGGGACAACCCAGGAAAAACTGTTTTTT. The chain employs TRBV5-6 and TRBJ1-4, with D perhaps matching TRBD1 (5 bases). This CDR3 region has 14 residues. Germline V lookup: CDR1 SGHDT, CDR2 YYEEEE. V lost 0 bases, J lost 8 bases, and 11 bases lay in between.

As concerns this clone: Compared with germline, one end of the junction differs, possibly owing to a read error. The chain couples TRBV7-9 to TRBJ1-2; 7 bases are a match to TRBD1. The CDR3 is made up of 14 amino acids. The germline CDR1 and CDR2 sequences are SEHNR and FQNEAQ (reference sequence). The CDR3: CSSSRQGLNHGYTF. The DNA of the CDR3 is TGTTCCAGCAGCCGACAGGGTTTGAATCATGGCTACACCTTC.

The chain joins TRBV19 to TRBJ2-2, with D tentatively TRBD2 (6 bases). Germline V gene lookup returns CDR1 LNHDA and CDR2 SQIVND (reference sequence). With 6 bases removed from V and 9 bases from J, the gap between germline ends came to 17 bases. The CDR3 contains 14 residues. The CDR3 region is CASSPWGVVRELFF. The CDR3 DNA reads TGTGCCAGTAGCCCGTGGGGGGTTGTCAGGGAGCTGTTTTTT. The full variable domain, in which reference TRBV19 and TRBJ2-2 provide the parts outside the CDR3, is DGGITQSPKYLFRKEGQNVTLSCEQNLNHDAMYWYRQDPGQGLRLIYYSQIVNDFQKGDIAEGYSVSREKKESFPLTVTSAQKNPTAFYLCASSPWGVVRELFFGEGSRLTVL.

This chain's CDR3 is CASSSASQVGRYGYTF. CDR3 nucleotides: TGTGCCAGCAGTTCCGCCTCCCAGGTGGGGAGGTATGGCTACACCTTC. The chain recombines TRBV28 with TRBJ1-2; D is unclear. V shed 4 bases and J shed 5 bases, with 20 bases lying between them. The CDR3 spans 16 residues. Germline CDR1 MDHEN, CDR2 SYDVKM.

V and J are TRBV19 and TRBJ1-2, with D perhaps matching TRBD1 (5 bases). The germline gives CDR1 LNHDA, CDR2 SQIVND (reference sequence). The CDR3 sequence is 14 residues long. Trimming took off 8 bases at V and 3 bases at J, with 16 bases between the two ends. CDR3 loop: CASADRPRDYGYTF. The CDR3 DNA reads TGTGCCAGTGCGGACCGCCCCAGGGACTATGGCTACACCTTC.

The chain recombines TRBV4-1 with TRBJ2-7; 7 bases fit TRBD1. The CDR3 length is 16 residues. Germline-derived CDR1 and CDR2 are MGHRA and YSYEKL. V lost 1 base and J lost 3; bases outside the gene matches: 9. The CDR3 sequence is CASSQGSPQGVYEQYF. The CDR3 DNA follows: TGCGCCAGCAGCCAAGGGTCCCCCCAGGGGGTCTACGAGCAGTACTTC.

This chain connects TRBV9 to TRBJ2-1; 8 positions agree with TRBD2. Trimming took 0 bases from V and 1 from J; bases not matched to a gene: 9. In germline, CDR1 is SGDLS, CDR2 YYNGEE. CDR3 length: 18 residues. DNA of the CDR3: TGTGCCAGCAGCGTAGTGTCTCGGCGGGGGGAATCCTACAATGAGCAGTTCTTC. Amino acids: CASSVVSRRGESYNEQFF.

The rearrangement links TRBV5-5 to TRBJ1-5; 7 bases match TRBD1. The CDR3 is 13 amino acids. Per the germline V gene, CDR1 is SGHKS and CDR2 is YYEKEE (reference sequence). V shed 7 bases and J 10 bases; nucleotides not matched to a gene: 11. The CDR3 DNA sequence: TGTGCCAGCGGGTTAGGGACAGCCGGCCCCCAGCATTTT. Translation: CASGLGTAGPQHF.

V usage is TRBV6-1 and J usage is TRBJ1-5, with unresolved D. The CDR3 totals 14 residues. CDR1 is MNHNS and CDR2 is SASEGT in the germline V gene. Trimming removed 4 bases from V and 0 bases from J, with 7 bases in between. The CDR3 DNA sequence: TGTGCCAGCAGTGTGGCCGATAGCAATCAGCCCCAGCATTTT. It encodes CASSVADSNQPQHF.

This clone was seen repeatedly, ten times or more. The rearrangement uses TRBV19 and TRBJ1-5, with TRBD1 matching 10 bases. CDR3 length: 13 amino acids. V shed 5 bases and J 7 bases; nucleotides not matched to a gene: 2. In germline, CDR1 is LNHDA, CDR2 SQIVND (reference sequence). This CDR3 reads CASSGDRGQPQHF. The CDR3 region has the DNA TGTGCCAGTAGTGGGGACAGGGGACAGCCCCAGCATTTT. Full variable domain (missing parts from reference TRBV19 and TRBJ1-5): DGGITQSPKYLFRKEGQNVTLSCEQNLNHDAMYWYRQDPGQGLRLIYYSQIVNDFQKGDIAEGYSVSREKKESFPLTVTSAQKNPTAFYLCASSGDRGQPQHFGDGTRLSIL.

In its sample, this clone was seen a few times. The chain carries TRBV5-1 and TRBJ1-4; the D gene is possibly TRBD1 (6 bases). V was shortened by 3 bases and J by 3 bases, with 12 bases between the two germline ends. The CDR3 is 15 residues long. Looked up from germline, CDR1 is SGHRS and CDR2 is YFSETQ. The chain's CDR3 is CASSWGAGANEKLFF. The CDR3 DNA reads TGCGCCAGCAGCTGGGGTGCAGGGGCTAATGAAAAACTGTTTTTT.

The gene calls are TRBV19 and TRBJ1-2, with D maybe TRBD1 (5 bases). The CDR3 is 14 residues long. Germline CDR1 reads LNHDA; CDR2 reads SQIVND (reference sequence). V lost 6 bases, J lost 4 bases, and 15 bases lay in between. Here the CDR3 reads CASSNWGDGYGYTF. As DNA, the CDR3 is TGTGCCAGTAGCAATTGGGGGGATGGCTATGGCTACACCTTC.

The rearrangement links TRBV9 to TRBJ1-2; 9 bases are a match to TRBD1. In germline, CDR1 is SGDLS, CDR2 YYNGEE. The CDR3 spans 15 residues. V gave up 4 bases and J gave up 5 bases; unmatched junction bases: 9. The CDR3 sequence: CASSPWDRAVYGYTF. For the CDR3, the DNA is TGTGCCAGCAGCCCTTGGGACAGGGCCGTGTATGGCTACACCTTC.

The gene calls are TRBV2 and TRBJ2-7, with a possible D match to TRBD2 (6 bases). Germline V gene sequence: CDR1 SNHLY, CDR2 FYNNEI. This CDR3 has 13 amino acids. Trimming removed 6 bases from V and 3 bases from J, with 12 bases in between. In DNA, the CDR3 is TGTGCCAGCAGCGAAAAGGGACTCTACGAGCAGTACTTC. It yields the protein CASSEKGLYEQYF.

Notes on this clone: One junction end does not reproduce the germline sequence, and a read error may be involved. J is TRBJ1-1 and V is TRBV6-1, with TRBD1 identical over 11 bases. The CDR3 has 14 residues. The germline V gene encodes CDR1 MNHNS and CDR2 SASEGT. CDR3 amino acids: CHAVADRGLTEAFF. In DNA, the CDR3 is TGCCACGCTGTTGCGGACAGGGGGCTTACTGAAGCTTTCTTT.

The chain has TRBV2 and TRBJ2-3; 9 bases are shared with TRBD2. The V and J ends lost 3 bases and 3 bases, in that order; junction bases with no gene match: 10. Germline-derived CDR1 and CDR2 are SNHLY and FYNNEI. The CDR3 contains 17 residues. CDR3 residues: CASSEVVAGVGTDTQYF. CDR3 DNA sequence: TGTGCCAGCAGTGAGGTTGTAGCGGGAGTTGGTACAGATACGCAGTATTTT.

There are a few counts of this clone. This rearrangement joins TRBV7-9 to TRBJ1-4, with 9 bases that match TRBD1. The V gene's germline CDR1 is SEHNR and CDR2 FQNEAQ (reference sequence). The CDR3 loop spans 14 amino acids. The V and J ends lost 6 bases and 8 bases, in that order; junction bases with no gene match: 7. CDR3 region: CASRNDRGGEKLFF. CDR3 coding DNA: TGTGCCAGCAGGAACGACAGGGGGGGAGAAAAACTGTTTTTT.

This clone was counted only a few times. The rearrangement joins TRBV6-1 to TRBJ2-4, with 8 bases lining up with TRBD1. Looked up from germline, CDR1 is MNHNS and CDR2 is SASEGT. V lost 5 bases and J lost 3; bases outside the gene matches: 3. The CDR3 has 14 amino acids. CDR3 amino acids: CASSPGTGKNIQYF. The CDR3 coding sequence is TGTGCCAGCAGTCCCGGGACAGGCAAAAACATTCAGTACTTC.

The chain has TRBV6-6 and TRBJ2-1; TRBD1 agrees at 9 bases. The CDR3 totals 16 residues. Germline CDR1 and CDR2: MNHNY and SVGAGI (reference sequence). The V gene end was trimmed by 8 bases and the J gene end by 8 bases; junction bases not matched to a gene: 16. This CDR3 reads CASSIPGTGIEDEQFF. CDR3 bases: TGTGCCAGCTCAATCCCCGGGACAGGGATTGAAGATGAGCAGTTCTTC.